The rows below give T cell receptor beta chains drawn from one sample of a study of blood T cell repertoires in COVID-19. The data were produced by immunoSEQ multiplex PCR, yet TCRdb's version contains in-frame clones alone and is incomplete. This table holds about 220,000 clones, approximately 80% found once. The specimen sequenced was PBMCs or T cells enriched from blood (not recorded which). The receptors come from a woman aged 55-69 years who had recovered from COVID-19. Both conserved end residues are part of each CDR3. The order of the fields is J gene, D gene, clone size, CDR3 length, V gene, CDR3 protein, CDR3 DNA. A D gene is named only where the DNA matches it firmly. Clone size is not always given. Where it is, it says once, few, many or a class for expanded clones.

TRBJ1-1 - - 16 TRBV7-9 CASSYTSGGVNTEAFF TGTGCCAGCAGCTACACGAGCGGGGGTGTGAACACTGAAGCTTTCTTT
TRBJ1-4 - - 14 TRBV19 CASSIVGSNEKLFF TGTGCCAGTAGTATTGTCGGGTCGAATGAAAAACTGTTTTTT
TRBJ2-5 TRBD1 - 15 TRBV10-3 CAISDPGQGARTQYF TGTGCCATCAGTGATCCAGGACAGGGGGCTCGGACCCAGTACTTC
TRBJ1-1 - once 15 TRBV19 CASSIVRALSAEAFF TGTGCCAGTAGTATAGTGCGGGCCTTAAGCGCTGAAGCTTTCTTT
TRBJ2-7 TRBD1 - 13 TRBV7-8 CASSPTGSYEQYF TGTGCCAGCAGCCCGACAGGGTCCTACGAGCAGTACTTC
TRBJ1-5 - once 15 TRBV18 CASSAGSQGNQPQHF TGTGCCAGCTCAGCCGGGTCCCAAGGCAATCAGCCCCAGCATTTT
TRBJ1-6 - - 14 TRBV5-6 CASSLGQHNSPLHF TGTGCCAGCAGCTTGGGACAGCATAATTCACCCCTCCACTTT
TRBJ1-6 - - 15 TRBV6-5 CASRGRLTYNSPLHF TGTGCCAGCAGGGGCAGGTTGACGTATAATTCACCCCTCCACTTT
TRBJ1-3 - - 16 TRBV9 CASSEGLGYSGNTIYF TGTGCCAGCAGCGAGGGGCTGGGGTACTCTGGAAACACCATATATTTT
TRBJ2-5 - - 15 TRBV27 CASSLSSGFQETQYF TGTGCCAGCAGTTTATCGTCAGGGTTCCAAGAGACCCAGTACTTC
TRBJ2-7 - - 13 TRBV5-1 CASRGLSSYEQYF TGCGCCAGCAGGGGCCTTAGCTCCTACGAGCAGTACTTC
TRBJ2-2 - - 12 TRBV12-3/TRBV12-4 CASSQNTGELFF TGTGCCAGCAGTCAAAACACCGGGGAGCTGTTTTTT
TRBJ2-1 TRBD2 - 15 TRBV19 CASSIGGGSYNEQFF TGTGCCAGTAGTATTGGCGGGGGATCCTACAATGAGCAGTTCTTC
TRBJ1-4 - once 14 TRBV5-1 CASSPSGGDEKLFF TGCGCCAGCAGCCCCAGCGGGGGAGATGAAAAACTGTTTTTT
TRBJ1-6 - few 12 TRBV5-5 CASRRENSPLHF TGTGCCAGCAGACGGGAGAATTCACCCCTCCACTTT
TRBJ1-3 - - 16 TRBV5-5 CASSPEPTPSGNTIYF TGTGCCAGCAGCCCGGAGCCTACTCCCTCTGGAAACACCATATATTTT
TRBJ2-5 TRBD2 - 16 TRBV4-1 CASSQDAAGGRETQYF TGCGCCAGCAGCCAAGACGCAGCGGGGGGGCGGGAGACCCAGTACTTC
TRBJ2-3 TRBD2 - 13 TRBV7-6 CATQSGGTDTQYF TGTGCCACACAAAGCGGGGGCACAGATACGCAGTATTTT
TRBJ1-4 - - 16 TRBV5-1 CASARTGQGPNEKLFF TGCGCCAGCGCTCGTACAGGGCAAGGTCCTAATGAAAAACTGTTTTTT
TRBJ1-4 - - 14 TRBV7-9 CASSPGLRGMGLFF TGTGCCAGCAGCCCTGGACTGCGTGGCATGGGACTGTTTTTT
TRBJ1-2 - - 16 TRBV6-5 CASSYSSWGRDYGYTF TGTGCCAGCAGTTACTCGAGTTGGGGGCGCGACTATGGCTACACCTTC
TRBJ1-1 - - 13 TRBV10-1 CASSESGGAEAFF TGCGCCAGCAGTGAGTCCGGGGGGGCTGAAGCTTTCTTT
TRBJ1-5 - - 13 TRBV20-1 CSASSTPGQPQHF TGCAGTGCTAGTAGTACTCCGGGTCAGCCCCAGCATTTT
TRBJ2-5 - - 14 TRBV19 CASSIGQRRGTQYF TGTGCCAGTAGTATAGGACAGAGGAGGGGGACCCAGTACTTC
TRBJ2-7 - - 16 TRBV3-1/TRBV3-2 CASSQPGDFNSYEQYF TGTGCCAGCAGCCAACCCGGGGACTTCAACTCCTACGAGCAGTACTTC